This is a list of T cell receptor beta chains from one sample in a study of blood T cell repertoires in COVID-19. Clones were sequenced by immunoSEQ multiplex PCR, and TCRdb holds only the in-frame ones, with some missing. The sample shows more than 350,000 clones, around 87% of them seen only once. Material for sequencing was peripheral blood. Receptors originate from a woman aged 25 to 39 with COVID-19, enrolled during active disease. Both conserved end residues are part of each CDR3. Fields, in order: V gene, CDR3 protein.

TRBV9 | CASSVRGGREPEDTQYF
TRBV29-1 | CSGGQPSTDTQYF
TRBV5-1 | CASSLGGTGGNGYTF
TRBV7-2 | CASSSPPGAGGSRGYTF
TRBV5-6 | CASSLRASEAFF
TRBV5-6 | CASSYPRGRETQYF
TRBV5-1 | CASSPKTGRSYEQYF
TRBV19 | CASSAGLLGETQYF
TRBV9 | CASSPRTGGNSPLHF
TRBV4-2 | CASSQDWSEGAYEQYF
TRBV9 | CASSVGDWGNNEQFF
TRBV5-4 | CASSLGQDYEQYF
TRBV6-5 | CASSRPGSNEKLFF
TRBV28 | CASSLARGMNTEAFF
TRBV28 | CASSQLGLQNIQYF
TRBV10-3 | CATTWGRTGNTIYF
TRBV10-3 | CATTGTGGLNEQFF
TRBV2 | CASSEFRYGYTF
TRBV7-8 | CASSSGTGVAGELFF
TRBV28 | CASSHQGTSTDTQYF
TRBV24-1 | CATRSGGAGATEAFF
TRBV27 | CASSLVTGGTEAFF
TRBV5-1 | CASTPSGASYNEQFF
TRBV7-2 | CASSLDLAGEQYF
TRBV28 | CASSRQRRTSSYEQYF
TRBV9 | CASSVGSGFSYNEQFF
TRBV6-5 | CASSYVGQGSSEAFF
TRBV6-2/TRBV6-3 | CASSRDRGQNTEAFF
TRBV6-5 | CASSSSGRDEQFF
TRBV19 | CASSILRAGELFF
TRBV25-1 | CASRDTATNEKLFF
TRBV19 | CASLGTGGYEQYF
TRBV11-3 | CASSLMRGAYEQYF
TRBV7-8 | CASSLGSLAARETQYF
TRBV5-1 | CASSVDRGTTDTQYF
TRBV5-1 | CASKGQGFTGELFF
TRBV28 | CASSLVADYTEAFF